The 14 T cell receptor beta chains listed next were all sequenced from one sample in a study of blood T cell repertoires in COVID-19. This table comes from immunoSEQ multiplex PCR, and its TCRdb copy is limited to in-frame clones, with some not included. The table has 60,000 to 90,000 clones, around four fifths seen once. The source material was peripheral blood. These receptors all come from a man aged 55 to 70 with acute or convalescent COVID-19.

The count of this clone is one. This CDR3 reads CASSGRQAVNSPLHF. The CDR3 DNA is TGTGCCAGCAGTGGGAGGCAAGCTGTAAATTCACCCCTCCACTTT. The chain uses TRBV25-1 and TRBJ1-6; unclear D gene. CDR1 is MGHDK and CDR2 is SYGVNS in the germline V gene. Trimming left V 4 bases short and J 7 bases short, with 14 bases between. This CDR3 has 15 residues.

The chain uses TRBV5-6 and TRBJ1-1; D unclear. This CDR3 has 17 residues. The V end lost 3 bases, the J end lost 0 bases, and 18 bases lay between the germline ends. In germline, CDR1 is SGHDT, CDR2 YYEEEE. In DNA form, the CDR3 reads TGTGCCAGCAGCTGGCTGGACGCAAGGAGGGTGAACACTGAAGCTTTCTTT. Translation gives CASSWLDARRVNTEAFF. Looking up the rest from reference TRBV5-6 and TRBJ1-1 gives the full variable domain: DAGVTQSPTHLIKTRGQQVTLRCSPKSGHDTVSWYQQALGQGPQFIFQYYEEEERQRGNFPDRFSGHQFPNYSSELNVNALLLGDSALYLCASSWLDARRVNTEAFFGQGTRLTVV.

The rearrangement uses TRBV24-1 and TRBJ2-6; D perhaps matches TRBD1 (6 bases). Germline V gene data show CDR1 as KGHDR and CDR2 as SFDVKD. The V end lost 5 bases, the J end lost 3 bases, and 10 bases lay between the germline ends. The CDR3 has 15 residues. The CDR3, as DNA: TGTGCCACCAGTGGAGGGGGAAGTGGGGCCAACGTCCTGACTTTC. It codes for CATSGGGSGANVLTF.

This clone has a handful of counts. The chain carries TRBV5-3 and TRBJ2-1; 11 bases align to TRBD2. TRBV5-3 is reported as an ORF; its role is uncertain. CDR3 length equals 18 residues. Trimming at V came to 1 base and at J to 7 bases, leaving 13 bases not matched to a gene. The CDR3 loop is CARSLRPEVLAGENEQFF. CDR3 bases: TGTGCCAGAAGCTTGAGACCAGAAGTACTAGCGGGAGAAAATGAGCAGTTCTTC.

The genes are TRBV6-5 and TRBJ1-1; no reliable D call. CDR1 MNHEY and CDR2 SVGAGI come from the germline V gene. Trimming removed 5 bases from V and 5 bases from J, with 18 bases in between. This CDR3 region has 15 residues. CDR3 coding DNA: TGTGCCAGCAGTAAATATCGGGGAGGCAAAACTGAAGCTTTCTTT. This codes for CASSKYRGGKTEAFF.

This clone showed up just a few times. V and J are TRBV5-1 and TRBJ1-2; 7 positions agree with TRBD1. Per germline, CDR1 SGHRS and CDR2 YFSETQ. The CDR3 is 15 residues long. V was clipped by 4 bases and J by 1 base; unmatched bases: 7. CDR3 DNA: TGCGCCAGCAGCGAGGGGGACAGCGTTAACTATGGCTACACCTTC. This encodes CASSEGDSVNYGYTF.

The chain uses TRBV3-1 (or the pseudogene TRBV3-2) and TRBJ1-2, with TRBD1 identical over 8 bases. V lost 3 bases to trimming and J lost 7 bases; unmatched junction nucleotides: 4. Germline CDR1 and CDR2: LGHDT and YNNKEL (reference sequence). The CDR3 has 13 amino acids. CDR3 amino acids: CASSHRTGSGYTF. The CDR3 nucleotides read TGTGCCAGCAGCCACCGGACAGGGAGTGGCTACACCTTC.

This chain connects TRBV7-9 to TRBJ1-1; D remains ambiguous. CDR1 and CDR2 (germline): SEHNR, FQNEAQ (reference sequence). CDR3 length equals 16 residues. Trimming removed 5 bases at V and 1 base at J, with 17 bases between. In DNA, the CDR3 is TGTGCCAGCAGCCCCCTTGGTGAGGGAAAGAACACTGAAGCTTTCTTT. Its protein is CASSPLGEGKNTEAFF. The full variable domain, rest sourced from reference TRBV7-9 and TRBJ1-1, is DTGVSQNPRHKITKRGQNVTFRCDPISEHNRLYWYRQTLGQGPEFLTYFQNEAQLEKSRLLSDRFSAERPKGSFSTLEIQRTEQGDSAMYLCASSPLGEGKNTEAFFGQGTRLTVV.

The rearrangement joins TRBV28 to TRBJ2-1, with D possibly TRBD1 on 5 matching bases. This CDR3 is 13 amino acids long. V gave up 3 bases and J gave up 5 bases, with 8 bases separating them. The germline CDR1 and CDR2 sequences are MDHEN and SYDVKM. The CDR3 region is CASSLEGDNEQFF. As DNA, the CDR3 is TGTGCCAGCAGTTTGGAAGGGGACAATGAGCAGTTCTTC.

The chain couples TRBV10-3 to TRBJ1-3; 8 bases are shared with TRBD1. Germline values: CDR1 ENHRY, CDR2 SYGVKD. This CDR3 contains 16 residues. V gave up 2 bases and J gave up 4 bases; unmatched junction bases: 7. Here the CDR3 DNA reads TGTGCCATCAGTGAGCCCACAGGGGGTCTCGGAAACACCATATATTTT. It translates to CAISEPTGGLGNTIYF.

The V and J genes are TRBV3-1 (or the pseudogene TRBV3-2) and TRBJ2-3; D is perhaps TRBD1 (7 bases). CDR1 is LGHDT and CDR2 is YNNKEL in the germline V gene (reference sequence). V lost 4 bases to trimming and J lost 6 bases, with 14 bases between them. The CDR3 runs 14 residues. The CDR3 spells CASSPEGAEDTQYF. The CDR3 coding sequence is TGTGCCAGCAGCCCGGAGGGGGCAGAGGATACGCAGTATTTT.

The genes are TRBV20-1 and TRBJ2-7; D perhaps matches TRBD2 (5 bases). Germline V CDR1 and CDR2: DFQATT, SNEGSKA (reference sequence). The CDR3 extends over 11 amino acids. With 5 bases removed from V and 5 bases from J, the gap between germline ends came to 10 bases. The DNA for the CDR3 is TGCAGTGCTGGTTCGGGAAACGAGCAGTACTTC. It is translated as CSAGSGNEQYF.

This chain joins TRBV3-1 (or the pseudogene TRBV3-2) and TRBJ2-2; D not certain. The CDR3 loop spans 15 amino acids. Trimming pared 4 bases from V and 0 bases from J, leaving 9 bases between. CDR1 is LGHDT, CDR2 YNNKEL, per germline (reference sequence). CDR3 loop: CASSPYRANTGELFF. The DNA of the CDR3 is TGTGCCAGCAGCCCTTACAGAGCGAACACCGGGGAGCTGTTTTTT.

This chain joins TRBV5-1 and TRBJ2-1, with 12 nucleotides matching TRBD2. Germline CDR1 and CDR2: SGHRS and YFSETQ. This CDR3 spans 15 amino acids. Trimming took 4 bases from V and 10 from J; bases not matched to a gene: 9. The DNA of the CDR3 is TGCGCCAGCAGCGTCTCTAGCGGGAGGGTAGGGGAGCAGTTCTTC. Residues: CASSVSSGRVGEQFF.